This T cell receptor (beta chain) was captured in a study of blood T cell repertoires in COVID-19. The wider study: Sources were T cells, B-cell-depleted T cells, or PBMCs; the material itself was cDNA or gDNA.

The V gene lost 3 bases and the J gene lost 0 bases, with 11 bases spanning the gap. The germline gives CDR1 DFQATT, CDR2 SNEGSKA (reference sequence). The CDR3 length is 14 residues. Patients of the Seattle cohort, enrolled during active infection, were followed longitudinally. Original analysis: Amplification from reference gene primers served as the basis for estimated nucleated cell counts. Clones were read by immunoSEQ multiplex PCR, and TCRdb kept only the in-frame ones, dropping some. V, J and clone size are taken as reported in that table, and D and trimming were inferred from the DNA itself. The sample has about 300,000 clones, around 85% seen once.

The TCR originated in a human donor with COVID-19, enrolled during active disease. The donor label of this sample is uncertain. The gene calls are TRBV20-1 and TRBJ1-1; D not certain. The sequenced sample consisted of peripheral blood. CDR3: CSASFGLMNTEAFF. In nucleotides, the CDR3 is TGCAGTGCTAGTTTTGGACTCATGAACACTGAAGCTTTCTTT.